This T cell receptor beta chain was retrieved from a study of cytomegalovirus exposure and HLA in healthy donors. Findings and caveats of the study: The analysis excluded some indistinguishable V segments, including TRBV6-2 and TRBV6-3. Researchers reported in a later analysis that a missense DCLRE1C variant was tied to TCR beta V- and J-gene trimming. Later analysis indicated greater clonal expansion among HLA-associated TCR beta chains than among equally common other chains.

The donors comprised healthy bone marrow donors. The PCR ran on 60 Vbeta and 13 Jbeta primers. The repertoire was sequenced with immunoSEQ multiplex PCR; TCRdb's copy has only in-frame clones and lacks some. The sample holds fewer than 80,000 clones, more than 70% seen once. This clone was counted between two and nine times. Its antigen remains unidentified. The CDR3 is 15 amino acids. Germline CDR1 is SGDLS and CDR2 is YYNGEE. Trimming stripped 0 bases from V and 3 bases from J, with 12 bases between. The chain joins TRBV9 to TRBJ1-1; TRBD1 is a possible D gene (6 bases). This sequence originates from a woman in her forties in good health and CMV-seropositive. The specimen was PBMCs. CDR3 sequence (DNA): TGTGCCAGCAGCGTAGGTGGGGGCGCATACACTGAAGCTTTCTTT. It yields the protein CASSVGGGAYTEAFF.